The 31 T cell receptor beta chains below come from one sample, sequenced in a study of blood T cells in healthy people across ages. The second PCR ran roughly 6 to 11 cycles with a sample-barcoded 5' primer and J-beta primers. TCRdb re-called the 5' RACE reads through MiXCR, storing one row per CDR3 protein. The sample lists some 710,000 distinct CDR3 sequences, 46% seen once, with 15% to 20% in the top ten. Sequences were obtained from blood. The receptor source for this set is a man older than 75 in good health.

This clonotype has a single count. CDR3 protein: CASSLNTGPGDEQFF. The CDR3, as DNA: TGCGCCAGCAGCTTGAATACAGGGCCCGGCGATGAGCAGTTCTTC. This chain connects TRBV5-1 to TRBJ2-1; possible D gene TRBD1, 6 bases. The CDR3 runs 15 residues. Germline-derived CDR1 and CDR2 are SGHRS and YFSETQ. The ends were cut back, 1 base at V and 8 bases at J, with 16 bases in the middle. The variable domain in full, with the rest retrieved from reference TRBV5-1 and TRBJ2-1, is KAGVTQTPRYLIKTRGQQVTLSCSPISGHRSVSWYQQTPGQGLQFLFEYFSETQRNKGNFPGRFSGRQFSNSRSEMNVSTLELGDSALYLCASSLNTGPGDEQFFGPGTRLTVL.

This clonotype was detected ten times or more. The CDR3 is CASSQDSGQAAYEQYF. In nucleotides, the CDR3 is TGCGCCAGCAGCCAAGATAGCGGACAGGCGGCCTACGAGCAGTACTTC. This rearrangement joins TRBV4-3 to TRBJ2-7, with a tentative D call TRBD1 (7 bases). Germline loops: CDR1 LGHNA, CDR2 YSLEER. This CDR3 comprises 16 residues. Trimming pared 0 bases from V and 2 bases from J, leaving 14 bases between.

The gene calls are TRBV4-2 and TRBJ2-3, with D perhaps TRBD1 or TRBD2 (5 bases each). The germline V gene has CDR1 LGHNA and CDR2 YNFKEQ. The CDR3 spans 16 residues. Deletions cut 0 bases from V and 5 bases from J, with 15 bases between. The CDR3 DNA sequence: TGTGCCAGCAGCCAAGATGGGGAGTTGGGGCGAGATACGCAGTATTTT. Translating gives CASSQDGELGRDTQYF.

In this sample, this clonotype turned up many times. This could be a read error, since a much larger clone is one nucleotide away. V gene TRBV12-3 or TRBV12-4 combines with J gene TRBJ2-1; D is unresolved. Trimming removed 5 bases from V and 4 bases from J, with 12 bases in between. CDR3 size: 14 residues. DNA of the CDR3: TGTGCCAGCAGTGTTGGTGTACGGTACAATGAGCAGTTCTTC. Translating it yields CASSVGVRYNEQFF.

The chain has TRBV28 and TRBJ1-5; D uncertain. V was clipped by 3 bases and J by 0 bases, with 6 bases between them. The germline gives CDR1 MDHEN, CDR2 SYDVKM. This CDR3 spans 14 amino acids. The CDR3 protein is CASSLTISNQPQHF. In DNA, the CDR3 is TGTGCCAGCAGTTTGACGATTAGCAATCAGCCCCAGCATTTT.

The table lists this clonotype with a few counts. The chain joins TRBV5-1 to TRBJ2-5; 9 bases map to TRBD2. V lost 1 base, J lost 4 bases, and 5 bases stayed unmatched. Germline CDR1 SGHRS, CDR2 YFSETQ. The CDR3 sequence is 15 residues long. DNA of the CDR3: TGCGCCAGCAGCTTGAATAGCGGGAGAAGAGAGACCCAGTACTTC. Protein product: CASSLNSGRRETQYF.

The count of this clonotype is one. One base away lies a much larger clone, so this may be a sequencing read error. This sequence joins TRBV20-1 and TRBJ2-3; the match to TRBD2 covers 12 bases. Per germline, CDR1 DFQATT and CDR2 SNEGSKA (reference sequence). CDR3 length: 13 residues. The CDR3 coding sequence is TGCAGGGCAAGACTAGCGGGAGCAGATACGCAGTATTTT. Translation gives CRARLAGADTQYF.

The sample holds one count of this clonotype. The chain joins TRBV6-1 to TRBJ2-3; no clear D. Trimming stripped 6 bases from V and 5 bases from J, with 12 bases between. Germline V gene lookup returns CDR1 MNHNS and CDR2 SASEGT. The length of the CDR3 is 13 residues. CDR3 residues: CASRQRLGDTQYF. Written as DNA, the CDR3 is TGTGCCAGCAGACAACGACTGGGAGATACGCAGTATTTT.

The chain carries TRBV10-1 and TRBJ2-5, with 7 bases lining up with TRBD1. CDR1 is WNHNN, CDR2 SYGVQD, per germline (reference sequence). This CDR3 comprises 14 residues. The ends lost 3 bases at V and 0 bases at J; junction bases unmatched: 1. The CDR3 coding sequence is TGCGCCAGCAGTGATGGGACAGACCAAGAGACCCAGTACTTC. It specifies CASSDGTDQETQYF.

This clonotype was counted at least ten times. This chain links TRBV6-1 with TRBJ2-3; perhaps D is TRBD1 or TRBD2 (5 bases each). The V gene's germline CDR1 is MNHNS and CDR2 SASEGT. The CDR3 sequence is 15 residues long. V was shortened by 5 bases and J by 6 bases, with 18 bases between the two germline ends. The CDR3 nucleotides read TGTGCCAGCAGTTTAGACAGACTATACATGGATACGCAGTATTTT. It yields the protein CASSLDRLYMDTQYF.

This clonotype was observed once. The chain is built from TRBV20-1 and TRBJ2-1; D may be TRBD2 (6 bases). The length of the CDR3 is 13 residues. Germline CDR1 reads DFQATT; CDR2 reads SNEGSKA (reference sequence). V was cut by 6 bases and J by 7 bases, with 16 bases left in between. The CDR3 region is CSAPSVGRNEQFF. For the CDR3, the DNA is TGCAGTGCACCTAGCGTCGGACGAAATGAGCAGTTCTTC.

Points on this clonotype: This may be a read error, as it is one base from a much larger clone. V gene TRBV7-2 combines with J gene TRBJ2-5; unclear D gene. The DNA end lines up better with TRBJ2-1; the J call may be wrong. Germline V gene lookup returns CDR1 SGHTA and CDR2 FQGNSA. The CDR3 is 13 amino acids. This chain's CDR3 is CASSTGRQETQFF. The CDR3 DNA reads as TGTGCCAGCAGCACCGGACGGCAAGAGACCCAGTTCTTC.

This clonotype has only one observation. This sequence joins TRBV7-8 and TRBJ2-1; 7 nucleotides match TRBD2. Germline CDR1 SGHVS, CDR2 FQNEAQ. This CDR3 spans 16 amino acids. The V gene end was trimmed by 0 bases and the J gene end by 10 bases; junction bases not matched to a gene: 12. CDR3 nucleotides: TGTGCCAGCAGCTTAGCCGGGTCCGGACTAGTGTACGAGCAGTTCTTC. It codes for CASSLAGSGLVYEQFF.

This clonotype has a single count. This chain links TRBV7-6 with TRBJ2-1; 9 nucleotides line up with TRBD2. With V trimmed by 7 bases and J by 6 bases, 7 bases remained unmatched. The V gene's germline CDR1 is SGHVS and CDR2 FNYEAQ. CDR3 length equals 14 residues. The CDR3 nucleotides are TGTGCCAGCACCCTAGCGGGGCCCTCCAATGAGCAGTTCTTC. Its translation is CASTLAGPSNEQFF.

The CDR3 bases are TGTGCCAGCGAGAGCGGCGATGAGCAGTACTTC. Its translation: CASESGDEQYF. This chain connects TRBV7-8 to TRBJ2-7, with a tentative D call TRBD2 (5 bases). V was trimmed by 8 bases and J by 7 bases, leaving 12 bases between them. The CDR3 is 11 amino acids. In germline, CDR1 is SGHVS, CDR2 FQNEAQ.

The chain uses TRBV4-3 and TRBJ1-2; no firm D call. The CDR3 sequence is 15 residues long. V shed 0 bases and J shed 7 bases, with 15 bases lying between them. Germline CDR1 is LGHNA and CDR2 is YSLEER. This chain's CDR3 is CASSQDTGRESGYTF. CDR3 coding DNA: TGCGCCAGCAGCCAAGACACGGGGAGGGAAAGTGGCTACACCTTC.

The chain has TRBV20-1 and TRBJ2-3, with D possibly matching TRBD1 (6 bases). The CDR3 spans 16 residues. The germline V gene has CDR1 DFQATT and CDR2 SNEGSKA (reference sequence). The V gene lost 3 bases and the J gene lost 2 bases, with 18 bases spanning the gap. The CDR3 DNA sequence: TGCAGTGCTAGTTGTCGGGACACCCTTCCCACAGATACGCAGTATTTT. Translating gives CSASCRDTLPTDTQYF.

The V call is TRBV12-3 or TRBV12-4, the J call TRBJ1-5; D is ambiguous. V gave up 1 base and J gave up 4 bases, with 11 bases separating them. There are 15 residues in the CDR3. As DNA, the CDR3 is TGTGCCAGCAGTTTAGGTGGAGAGAGGAATCAGCCCCAGCATTTT. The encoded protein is CASSLGGERNQPQHF.

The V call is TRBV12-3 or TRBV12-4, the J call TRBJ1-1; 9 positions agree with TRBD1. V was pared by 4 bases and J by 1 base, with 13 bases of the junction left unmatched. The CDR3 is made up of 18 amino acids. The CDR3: CASSSTRDRARGNTEAFF. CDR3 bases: TGTGCCAGCAGTTCTACCCGGGACAGGGCGCGAGGGAACACTGAAGCTTTCTTT.

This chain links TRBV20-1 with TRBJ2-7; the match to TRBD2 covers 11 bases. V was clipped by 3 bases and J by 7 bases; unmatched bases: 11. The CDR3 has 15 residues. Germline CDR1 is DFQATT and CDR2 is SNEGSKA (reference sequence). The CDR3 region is CSARSGLAGPNEQYF. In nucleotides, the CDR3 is TGCAGTGCTAGGTCAGGACTAGCGGGCCCCAATGAGCAGTACTTC.

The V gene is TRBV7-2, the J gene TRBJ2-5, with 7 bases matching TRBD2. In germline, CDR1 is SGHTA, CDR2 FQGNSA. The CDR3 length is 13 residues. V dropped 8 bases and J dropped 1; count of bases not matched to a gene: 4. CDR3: CASGRGSQETQYF. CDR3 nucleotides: TGTGCCAGCGGGAGGGGCAGCCAAGAGACCCAGTACTTC.

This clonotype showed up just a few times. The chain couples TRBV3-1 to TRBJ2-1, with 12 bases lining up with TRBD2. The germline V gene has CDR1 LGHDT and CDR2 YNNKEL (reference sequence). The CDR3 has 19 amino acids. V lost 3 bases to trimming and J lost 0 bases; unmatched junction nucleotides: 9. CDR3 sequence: CASSHKGTSGLSSYNEQFF. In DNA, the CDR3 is TGTGCCAGCAGCCACAAAGGGACTAGCGGGCTTAGCTCCTACAATGAGCAGTTCTTC.

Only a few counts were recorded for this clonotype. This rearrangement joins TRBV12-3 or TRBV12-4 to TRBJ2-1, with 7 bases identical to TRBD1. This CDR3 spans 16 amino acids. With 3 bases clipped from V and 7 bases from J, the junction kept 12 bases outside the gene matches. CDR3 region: CASSLYGKGQKNEQFF. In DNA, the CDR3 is TGTGCCAGCAGTTTGTACGGTAAGGGACAGAAGAATGAGCAGTTCTTC.

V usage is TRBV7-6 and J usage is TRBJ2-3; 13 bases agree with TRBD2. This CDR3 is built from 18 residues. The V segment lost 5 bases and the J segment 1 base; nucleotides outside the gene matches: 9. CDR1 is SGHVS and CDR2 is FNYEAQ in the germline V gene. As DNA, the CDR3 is TGTGCCAGCAGCGCCACTAGCGGGAGGGCCCTCGGCACAGATACGCAGTATTTT. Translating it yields CASSATSGRALGTDTQYF. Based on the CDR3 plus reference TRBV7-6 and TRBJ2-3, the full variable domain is GAGVSQSPRYKVTKRGQDVALRCDPISGHVSLYWYRQALGQGPEFLTYFNYEAQQDKSGLPNDRFSAERPEGSISTLTIQRTEQRDSAMYRCASSATSGRALGTDTQYFGPGTRLTVL.

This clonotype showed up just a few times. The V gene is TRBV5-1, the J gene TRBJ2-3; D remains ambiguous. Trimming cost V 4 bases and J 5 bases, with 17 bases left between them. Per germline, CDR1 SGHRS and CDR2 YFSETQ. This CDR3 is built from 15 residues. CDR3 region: CASSLDGREIDTQYF. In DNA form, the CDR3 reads TGCGCCAGCAGCCTGGATGGCCGAGAGATAGATACGCAGTATTTT.

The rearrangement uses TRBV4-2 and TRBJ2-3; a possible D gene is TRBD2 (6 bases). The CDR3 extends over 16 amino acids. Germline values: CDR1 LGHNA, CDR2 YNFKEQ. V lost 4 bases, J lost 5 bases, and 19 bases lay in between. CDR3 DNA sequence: TGTGCCAGCAGCCCAAACGTCGGGGGAGGAGGAGATACGCAGTATTTT. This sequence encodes CASSPNVGGGGDTQYF.

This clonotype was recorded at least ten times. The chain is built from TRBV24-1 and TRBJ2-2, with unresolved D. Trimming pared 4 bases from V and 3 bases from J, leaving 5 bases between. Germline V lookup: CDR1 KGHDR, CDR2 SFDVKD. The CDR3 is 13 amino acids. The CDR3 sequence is CATSDLYTGELFF. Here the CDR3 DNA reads TGTGCCACCAGTGACCTGTACACCGGGGAGCTGTTTTTT.

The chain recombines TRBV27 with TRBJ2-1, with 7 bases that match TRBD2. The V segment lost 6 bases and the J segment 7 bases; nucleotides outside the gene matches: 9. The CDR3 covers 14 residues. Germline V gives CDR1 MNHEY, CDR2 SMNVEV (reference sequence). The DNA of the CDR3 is TGTGCCAGCAGAGGACCAGCGGGATTTAATGAGCAGTTCTTC. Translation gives CASRGPAGFNEQFF.

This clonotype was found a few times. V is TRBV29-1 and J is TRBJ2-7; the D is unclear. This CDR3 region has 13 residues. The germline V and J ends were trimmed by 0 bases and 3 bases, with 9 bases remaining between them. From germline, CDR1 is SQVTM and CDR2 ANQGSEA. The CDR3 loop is CSVEDEKNYEQYF. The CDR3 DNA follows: TGCAGCGTTGAAGATGAAAAGAACTACGAGCAGTACTTC.

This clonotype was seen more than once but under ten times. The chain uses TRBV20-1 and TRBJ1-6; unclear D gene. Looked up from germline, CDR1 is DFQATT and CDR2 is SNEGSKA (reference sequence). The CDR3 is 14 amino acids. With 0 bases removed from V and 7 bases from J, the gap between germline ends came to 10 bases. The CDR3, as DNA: TGCAGTGCTAGAGATGCGGGAGGCAATTCACCCCTCCACTTT. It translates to CSARDAGGNSPLHF.

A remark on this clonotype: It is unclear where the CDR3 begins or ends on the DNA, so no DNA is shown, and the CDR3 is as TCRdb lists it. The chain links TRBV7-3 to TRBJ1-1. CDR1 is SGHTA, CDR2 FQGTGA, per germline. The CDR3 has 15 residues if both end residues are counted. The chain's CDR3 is CASSSSTIGRTEAFF.